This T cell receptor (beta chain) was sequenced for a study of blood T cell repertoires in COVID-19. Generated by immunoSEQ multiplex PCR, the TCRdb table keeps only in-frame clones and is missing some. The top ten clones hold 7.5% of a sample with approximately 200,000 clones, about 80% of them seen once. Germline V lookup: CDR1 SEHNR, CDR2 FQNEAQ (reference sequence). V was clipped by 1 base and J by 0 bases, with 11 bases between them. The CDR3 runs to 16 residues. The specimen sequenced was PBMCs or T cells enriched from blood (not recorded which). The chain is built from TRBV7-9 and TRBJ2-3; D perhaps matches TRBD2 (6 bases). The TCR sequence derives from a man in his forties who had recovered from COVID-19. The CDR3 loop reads CASSLGVGGSTDTQYF. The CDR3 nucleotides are TGTGCCAGCAGCTTAGGTGTCGGGGGAAGCACAGATACGCAGTATTTT.